This T cell receptor beta chain was documented in a study of chemoradiotherapy in HPV16-positive cancers. Study at large: Functional T-cell assays on two HPV16-positive patients' cells defined candidate HPV-specific clones and common TCR motifs.

Repertoires were sampled repeatedly during chemoradiotherapy. V lost 7 bases, J lost 3 bases, and 15 bases lay in between. This CDR3 contains 14 residues. Per germline, CDR1 MDHEN and CDR2 SYDVKM. To note about this clone: Its antigen is unknown.

Produced via immunoSEQ multiplex PCR; TCRdb's table is partial and in-frame only. The sample contains 20,000 or so clones, around 85% of which appear only once. Overall study findings and caveats: During treatment, candidate HPV-specific clones and E7-related motifs expanded in tumor.

Sequenced material: blood, taken from a patient who underwent chemoradiotherapy. This sequence was found in a human donor with HPV-associated anogenital cancer. The V gene is TRBV28, the J gene TRBJ1-2; possible D gene TRBD1, 6 bases. The CDR3 DNA follows: TGTGCCAGCAATACGCAGGGGTTGTACTATGGCTACACCTTC. Amino acid sequence: CASNTQGLYYGYTF.